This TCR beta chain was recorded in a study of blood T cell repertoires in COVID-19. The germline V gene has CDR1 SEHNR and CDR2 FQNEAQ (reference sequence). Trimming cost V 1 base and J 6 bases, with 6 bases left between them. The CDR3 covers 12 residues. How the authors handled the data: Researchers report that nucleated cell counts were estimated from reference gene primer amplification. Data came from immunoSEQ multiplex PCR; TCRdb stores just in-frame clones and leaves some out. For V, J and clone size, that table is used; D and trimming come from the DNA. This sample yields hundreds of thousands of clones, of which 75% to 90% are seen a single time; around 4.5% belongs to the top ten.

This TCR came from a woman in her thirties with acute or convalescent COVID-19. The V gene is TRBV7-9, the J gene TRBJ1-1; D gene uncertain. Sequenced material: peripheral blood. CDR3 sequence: CASSLVEPEAFF. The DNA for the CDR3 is TGTGCCAGCAGCTTAGTAGAACCTGAAGCTTTCTTT. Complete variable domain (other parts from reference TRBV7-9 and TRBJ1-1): DTGVSQNPRHKITKRGQNVTFRCDPISEHNRLYWYRQTLGQGPEFLTYFQNEAQLEKSRLLSDRFSAERPKGSFSTLEIQRTEQGDSAMYLCASSLVEPEAFFGQGTRLTVV.